The 25 T cell receptor beta chains presented below share a single source sample, sequenced in a study of T cell clones after liver transplantation. Data came from immunoSEQ multiplex PCR; TCRdb stores just in-frame clones and leaves some out. The sample yields tens of thousands of clones, under 90% seen once. The sequences come from CD4+ T cells from blood, collected less than 50 months after liver transplant. These receptors all come from a human patient who received a liver transplant. Some of these T cells may belong to the graft donor.

The chain employs TRBV7-9 and TRBJ2-7; TRBD2 matches at 11 bases. The V segment lost 3 bases and the J segment 6 bases; nucleotides outside the gene matches: 4. The CDR3 spans 14 residues. Germline V lookup: CDR1 SEHNR, CDR2 FQNEAQ (reference sequence). CDR3 in amino acids: CASSFTSGGGEQYF. DNA for the CDR3: TGTGCCAGCAGCTTTACTAGCGGGGGTGGCGAGCAGTACTTC.

CDR3 coding DNA: TGTGCCAGCGGTCCTGGGTTCCAGCGGGGGCGCGAGACCCAGTACTTC. Translation gives CASGPGFQRGRETQYF. The rearrangement uses TRBV7-2 and TRBJ2-5; TRBD2 aligns across 8 bases. The CDR3 is 16 residues long. The germline CDR1 and CDR2 sequences are SGHTA and FQGNSA. Unmatched junction bases numbered 16, after V lost 8 bases and J lost 5 bases.

The V gene is TRBV10-3, the J gene TRBJ1-4; tentative D call: TRBD1 (6 bases). CDR3 length equals 15 residues. Germline lookup yields CDR1 ENHRY and CDR2 SYGVKD. V gave up 6 bases and J gave up 2 bases, with 13 bases separating them. CDR3 nucleotides: TGTGCCATCAGCGCACAGGGTTCGACTAATGAAAAACTGTTTTTT. Its translation is CAISAQGSTNEKLFF.

The rearrangement links TRBV9 to TRBJ1-3, with 7 bases identical to TRBD1. The CDR3 covers 15 residues. V gave up 4 bases and J gave up 8 bases; unmatched junction bases: 12. From germline, CDR1 is SGDLS and CDR2 YYNGEE. The CDR3 sequence: CASSPPEGRGDTIYF. The CDR3 DNA reads TGTGCCAGCAGCCCCCCTGAGGGCAGGGGGGACACCATATATTTT.

This sequence joins TRBV13 and TRBJ2-1; TRBD1 matches at 9 bases. The length of the CDR3 is 15 residues. CDR1 PRHDT and CDR2 FYEKMQ come from the germline V gene (reference sequence). Trimming removed 7 bases from V and 4 bases from J; junction bases left unmatched: 8. The CDR3 here is CASKQGASVYNEQFF. For the CDR3, the DNA is TGTGCCAGCAAACAGGGGGCGAGTGTTTACAATGAGCAGTTCTTC.

For the CDR3, the DNA is TGTGCCAGCAGCTTGGACTCGCTAGAGACCCAGTACTTC. It encodes CASSLDSLETQYF. The V gene is TRBV7-2, the J gene TRBJ2-5, with TRBD2 as a possible D gene (5 bases). From germline, CDR1 is SGHTA and CDR2 FQGNSA. The CDR3 has 13 amino acids. V lost 3 bases and J 4 bases, leaving 9 bases between the germline ends.

The chain has TRBV28 and TRBJ2-3, with D perhaps matching TRBD2 (6 bases). Per the germline V gene, CDR1 is MDHEN and CDR2 is SYDVKM. The ends were cut back, 2 bases at V and 4 bases at J, with 10 bases in the middle. This CDR3 is 14 amino acids long. CDR3 region: CASSLGGIPDTQYF. CDR3 DNA: TGTGCCAGCAGTTTAGGCGGGATACCAGATACGCAGTATTTT. Drawing the rest from reference TRBV28 and TRBJ2-3, the complete variable domain is DVKVTQSSRYLVKRTGEKVFLECVQDMDHENMFWYRQDPGLGLRLIYFSYDVKMKEKGDIPEGYSVSREKKERFSLILESASTNQTSMYLCASSLGGIPDTQYFGPGTRLTVL.

The chain employs TRBV19 and TRBJ1-3, with D possibly being TRBD1 (6 bases). The CDR3 is 17 residues long. The germline V gene encodes CDR1 LNHDA and CDR2 SQIVND (reference sequence). The V end was cut by 8 bases, the J end by 0 bases, with 20 bases between. As DNA, the CDR3 is TGTGCCAGTTTCAATCGGGACACCCGCCGCTCTGGAAACACCATATATTTT. Its protein is CASFNRDTRRSGNTIYF.

CDR3 loop: CAWSTGTGSNQPQHF. For the CDR3, the DNA is TGTGCCTGGAGTACCGGGACAGGGTCAAATCAGCCCCAGCATTTT. This rearrangement joins TRBV30 to TRBJ1-5; TRBD1 matches 9 bases. The germline V gene has CDR1 GTSNPN and CDR2 SVGIG (reference sequence). Trimming removed 2 bases from V and 4 bases from J; junction bases left unmatched: 6. This CDR3 contains 15 residues.

V usage is TRBV5-1 and J usage is TRBJ1-2; 7 nucleotides align to TRBD1. The trim removed 6 bases at V and 5 bases at J, leaving 10 bases unmatched. The CDR3 has 14 residues. Germline V gene sequence: CDR1 SGHRS, CDR2 YFSETQ. CDR3 residues: CASILRDSPYGYTF. The CDR3 DNA reads as TGCGCCAGCATCCTGCGGGACAGCCCTTATGGCTACACCTTC.

This clone was counted a few times. The V gene is TRBV5-4, the J gene TRBJ1-2, with no clear D. CDR1 and CDR2 from the germline V gene are SGHNT and YYREEE (reference sequence). Trimming removed 2 bases at V and 7 bases at J, with 15 bases between. The CDR3 contains 14 residues. CDR3 protein: CASSLVTSASGYTF. The CDR3 nucleotides are TGTGCCAGCAGCTTAGTGACCTCGGCTTCTGGCTACACCTTC.

The chain has TRBV7-6 and TRBJ2-5; 8 positions match TRBD2. The CDR3 has 15 amino acids. Unmatched junction bases numbered 10, after V lost 5 bases and J lost 5 bases. Germline V gene lookup returns CDR1 SGHVS and CDR2 FNYEAQ. The CDR3 nucleotides are TGTGCCAGCAGCCTCCCGGGGGGGGGCATGGAGACCCAGTACTTC. As protein: CASSLPGGGMETQYF.

This sequence joins TRBV28 and TRBJ1-5; the match to TRBD1 covers 7 bases. The germline V gene has CDR1 MDHEN and CDR2 SYDVKM. This CDR3 region has 15 residues. V trimming: 6 bases; J trimming: 6 bases; junction bases outside the gene matches: 11. The CDR3 is CASRDQGDGIQPQHF. CDR3 in DNA: TGTGCCAGCAGGGATCAGGGGGATGGAATTCAGCCCCAGCATTTT.

The chain links TRBV7-2 to TRBJ1-1; perhaps TRBD1 as D (5 bases). Trimming pared 3 bases from V and 5 bases from J, leaving 16 bases between. The CDR3 loop spans 15 amino acids. Germline CDR1 reads SGHTA; CDR2 reads FQGNSA. In DNA, the CDR3 is TGTGCCAGCAGCTTGCGAGAGGGGAGGGGAACTGAAGCTTTCTTT. Protein sequence: CASSLREGRGTEAFF.

The chain has TRBV7-2 and TRBJ1-5; TRBD1 is a possible D gene (5 bases). V was shortened by 2 bases and J by 6 bases, with 14 bases between the two germline ends. The CDR3 runs to 15 residues. Germline V CDR1 and CDR2: SGHTA, FQGNSA. As DNA, the CDR3 is TGTGCCAGCAGCTTACGGGGGGGTGGTGTTCAGCCCCAGCATTTT. Amino acid sequence: CASSLRGGGVQPQHF. The entire variable domain, with the rest obtained from reference TRBV7-2 and TRBJ1-5, is as follows: GAGVSQSPSNKVTEKGKDVELRCDPISGHTALYWYRQSLGQGLEFLIYFQGNSAPDKSGLPSDRFSAERTGGSVSTLTIQRTQQEDSAVYLCASSLRGGGVQPQHFGDGTRLSIL.

V usage is TRBV28 and J usage is TRBJ1-2; D gene ambiguous. CDR3 length: 12 residues. V lost 6 bases, J lost 4 bases, and 9 bases lay in between. CDR1 is MDHEN, CDR2 SYDVKM, per germline. This CDR3 reads CASSLDTYGYTF. DNA of the CDR3: TGTGCCAGCAGCCTTGACACCTATGGCTACACCTTC.

The J gene is TRBJ1-1, the V gene TRBV28, with a weak D call TRBD1 (5 bases). V was shortened by 7 bases and J by 1 base, with 10 bases between the two germline ends. The V gene's germline CDR1 is MDHEN and CDR2 SYDVKM. This CDR3 comprises 13 residues. The CDR3 sequence is CASTVRGNTEAFF. DNA for the CDR3: TGTGCCAGCACGGTGAGGGGGAACACTGAAGCTTTCTTT.

This clone was observed a single time. The chain is built from TRBV9 and TRBJ1-4, with D possibly matching TRBD1 (6 bases). V was shortened by 4 bases and J by 4 bases, with 14 bases between the two germline ends. Germline assignment: CDR1 SGDLS and CDR2 YYNGEE. The CDR3 has 15 amino acids. The CDR3 nucleotides read TGTGCCAGCAGCCCACGGACAGAGCTTAATGAAAAACTGTTTTTT. It yields the protein CASSPRTELNEKLFF.

This clone has only a few counts. The chain uses TRBV2 and TRBJ1-2; D uncertain. Germline V gives CDR1 SNHLY, CDR2 FYNNEI. CDR3 length: 14 amino acids. The V end lost 6 bases, the J end lost 2 bases, and 13 bases lay between the germline ends. CDR3 in amino acids: CASRGWGLNYGYTF. CDR3 bases: TGTGCCAGCAGGGGTTGGGGTTTGAACTATGGCTACACCTTC. The full variable domain, rest sourced from reference TRBV2 and TRBJ1-2, is EPEVTQTPSHQVTQMGQEVILRCVPISNHLYFYWYRQILGQKVEFLVSFYNNEISEKSEIFDDQFSVERPDGSNFTLKIRSTKLEDSAMYFCASRGWGLNYGYTFGSGTRLTVV.

The chain uses TRBV7-2 and TRBJ2-5; 12 nucleotides match TRBD2. The V gene end was trimmed by 2 bases and the J gene end by 5 bases; junction bases not matched to a gene: 6. CDR3 size: 16 residues. Germline CDR1 reads SGHTA; CDR2 reads FQGNSA. CDR3 protein: CASSLRLAGGGETQYF. The CDR3 nucleotides read TGTGCCAGCAGCTTAAGGCTAGCGGGAGGGGGGGAGACCCAGTACTTC.

In this sample, this clone turned up a few times. The chain joins TRBV7-2 to TRBJ2-2; 11 nucleotides match TRBD2. CDR3 length: 17 residues. Germline CDR1 and CDR2: SGHTA and FQGNSA. With V trimmed by 4 bases and J by 7 bases, 11 bases remained unmatched. The CDR3 DNA follows: TGTGCCAGCAGCTATACTAGCGGGAGAGGAAGGAACGGGGAGCTGTTTTTT. It yields the protein CASSYTSGRGRNGELFF.

The chain recombines TRBV7-9 with TRBJ2-7, with D unclear. Germline values: CDR1 SEHNR, CDR2 FQNEAQ (reference sequence). V lost 5 bases, J lost 2 bases, and 10 bases lay in between. The CDR3 sequence is 13 residues long. The CDR3 protein is CASSPADPYEQYF. DNA of the CDR3: TGTGCCAGCAGCCCTGCGGATCCCTACGAGCAGTACTTC.

The chain uses TRBV7-2 and TRBJ1-3; D is uncertain. Germline V CDR1 and CDR2: SGHTA, FQGNSA. V lost 5 bases, J lost 0 bases, and 8 bases lay in between. The CDR3 has 14 residues. In DNA form, the CDR3 reads TGTGCCAGCAGCCCCGACCTCTCTGGAAACACCATATATTTT. This codes for CASSPDLSGNTIYF.

The chain recombines TRBV19 with TRBJ1-2; tentatively, D is TRBD1 (6 bases). CDR1 and CDR2 (germline): LNHDA, SQIVND (reference sequence). CDR3 length equals 20 residues. Trimming removed 1 base at V and 2 bases at J, with 26 bases between. In DNA form, the CDR3 reads TGTGCCAGTAGTATAGCGAACGGAGAAGGATCGGGGGCCTTGAACTATGGCTACACCTTC. Translating gives CASSIANGEGSGALNYGYTF. Filled out from reference TRBV19 and TRBJ1-2, the complete variable domain reads DGGITQSPKYLFRKEGQNVTLSCEQNLNHDAMYWYRQDPGQGLRLIYYSQIVNDFQKGDIAEGYSVSREKKESFPLTVTSAQKNPTAFYLCASSIANGEGSGALNYGYTFGSGTRLTVV.

V and J are TRBV7-2 and TRBJ2-7; 9 nucleotides agree with TRBD1. Germline-derived CDR1 and CDR2 are SGHTA and FQGNSA. With 1 base clipped from V and 4 bases from J, the junction kept 5 bases outside the gene matches. The CDR3 covers 15 residues. The CDR3 DNA sequence: TGTGCCAGCAGCTTAGAACAGGGGGCTGAGTACGAGCAGTACTTC. Residues: CASSLEQGAEYEQYF.